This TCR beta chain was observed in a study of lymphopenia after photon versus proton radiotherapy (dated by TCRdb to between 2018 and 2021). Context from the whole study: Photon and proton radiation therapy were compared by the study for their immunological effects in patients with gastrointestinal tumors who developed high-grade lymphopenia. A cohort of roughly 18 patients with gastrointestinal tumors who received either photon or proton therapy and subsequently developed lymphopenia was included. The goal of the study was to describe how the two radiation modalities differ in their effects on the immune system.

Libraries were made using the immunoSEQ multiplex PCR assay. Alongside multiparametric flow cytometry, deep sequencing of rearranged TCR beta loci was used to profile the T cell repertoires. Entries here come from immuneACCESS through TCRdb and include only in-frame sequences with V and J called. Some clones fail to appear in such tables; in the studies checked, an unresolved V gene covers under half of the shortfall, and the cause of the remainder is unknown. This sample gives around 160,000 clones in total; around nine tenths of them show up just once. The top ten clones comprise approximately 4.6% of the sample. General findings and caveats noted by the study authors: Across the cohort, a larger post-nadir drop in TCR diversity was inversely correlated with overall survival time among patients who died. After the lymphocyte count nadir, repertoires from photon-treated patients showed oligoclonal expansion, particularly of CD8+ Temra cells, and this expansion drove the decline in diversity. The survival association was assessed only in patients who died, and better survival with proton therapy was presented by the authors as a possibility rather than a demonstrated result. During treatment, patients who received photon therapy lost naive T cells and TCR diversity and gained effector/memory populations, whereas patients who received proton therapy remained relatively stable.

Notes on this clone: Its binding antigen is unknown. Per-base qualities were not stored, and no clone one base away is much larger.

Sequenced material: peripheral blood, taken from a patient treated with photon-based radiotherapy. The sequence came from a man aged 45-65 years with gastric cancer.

The sequenced DNA: TGTGCCACCAGCGCTAGCGGAAACTACGAGCAGTACTTC. Its protein product is CATSASGNYEQYF. This sequence uses TRBV15 and TRBJ2-7; 7 junctional bases match TRBD2. There are 13 amino acids in the CDR3, from cysteine to phenylalanine inclusive. The read is trimmed to its CDR3 DNA, 39 bases read in frame from base 1. Clipping removes 5 bases from V and 3 bases from J, with 4 as the unmatched junction base count. From a lookup of the germline V gene (reference sequence), CDR1 and CDR2 are LNHNV and YYDKDF.